These 19 T cell receptor beta chains were all obtained from the same sample, sequenced in a study of OX40 agonist ivuxolimab in advanced cancers. Clones were sequenced by immunoSEQ multiplex PCR, and TCRdb holds only the in-frame ones, with some missing. The table includes 55,000 to 65,000 clones, around 90% detected once. Sequences were derived from CD4+ or CD8+ T cells sorted from blood, sampled in a trial of the OX40 agonist ivuxolimab. These receptors all come from an adult with an advanced solid tumor such as melanoma, head and neck, liver or kidney cancer.

The CDR3 DNA follows: TGTGCCAGCAGTTTAATCGGGGGAGGCCGCACCGGGGAGCTGTTTTTT. Protein: CASSLIGGGRTGELFF. The V gene is TRBV27, the J gene TRBJ2-2; D perhaps matches TRBD2 (6 bases). CDR3 length: 16 amino acids. Germline V gives CDR1 MNHEY, CDR2 SMNVEV (reference sequence). Trimming pared 2 bases from V and 4 bases from J, leaving 14 bases between.

The V and J genes are TRBV5-1 and TRBJ1-4; tentatively, D is TRBD1 (5 bases). V was shortened by 4 bases and J by 2 bases, with 12 bases between the two germline ends. The CDR3 consists of 15 residues. CDR1 SGHRS and CDR2 YFSETQ come from the germline V gene. In DNA form, the CDR3 reads TGCGCCAGCAGCCGGGGGTTAGGGACTAATGAAAAACTGTTTTTT. It yields the protein CASSRGLGTNEKLFF.

The chain couples TRBV6-1 to TRBJ2-2; TRBD1 is a possible D gene (6 bases). V was trimmed by 10 bases and J by 0 bases, leaving 12 bases between them. The germline CDR1 and CDR2 sequences are MNHNS and SASEGT. The CDR3 loop spans 14 amino acids. In DNA, the CDR3 is TGTGCCATAACCGGGACAACGAACACCGGGGAGCTGTTTTTT. Translated, it gives CAITGTTNTGELFF.

This rearrangement joins TRBV19 to TRBJ2-7; D may be TRBD1 (5 bases). V shed 5 bases and J shed 0 bases, with 14 bases lying between them. The germline V gene encodes CDR1 LNHDA and CDR2 SQIVND (reference sequence). This CDR3 comprises 15 residues. CDR3 loop: CASSPLGAVSYEQYF. In DNA, the CDR3 is TGTGCCAGTAGTCCGTTAGGGGCTGTCTCCTACGAGCAGTACTTC.

This chain uses TRBV6-1 with TRBJ2-1; 8 bases are a match to TRBD1. The length of the CDR3 is 18 residues. V lost 2 bases, J lost 5 bases, and 14 bases stayed unmatched. Looked up from germline, CDR1 is MNHNS and CDR2 is SASEGT. CDR3 nucleotides: TGTGCCAGCAGTGAAAGGGCCGGACAGGGTAGATGGAACAATGAGCAGTTCTTC. Protein sequence: CASSERAGQGRWNNEQFF.

The chain uses TRBV19 and TRBJ2-3; D ambiguous. CDR3 length equals 12 residues. Germline lookup yields CDR1 LNHDA and CDR2 SQIVND (reference sequence). V gave up 2 bases and J gave up 2 bases, with 2 bases separating them. CDR3 protein: CASSITTDTQYF. DNA for the CDR3: TGTGCCAGTAGTATAACCACAGATACGCAGTATTTT. The complete variable domain, with remaining parts taken from reference TRBV19 and TRBJ2-3, reads DGGITQSPKYLFRKEGQNVTLSCEQNLNHDAMYWYRQDPGQGLRLIYYSQIVNDFQKGDIAEGYSVSREKKESFPLTVTSAQKNPTAFYLCASSITTDTQYFGPGTRLTVL.

V gene TRBV6-4 combines with J gene TRBJ2-7; TRBD2 matches 7 bases. The junction had 7 bases not matched to a gene; V was cut back by 2 bases and J by 3 bases. This CDR3 has 15 residues. CDR1 and CDR2 (germline): MRHNA, SNTAGT. The CDR3 DNA is TGTGCCAGCAGTGACGAGACTAGCAGAAACTACGAGCAGTACTTC. This codes for CASSDETSRNYEQYF.

This clone was recorded only once. Here the CDR3 reads CASNGQGAINEKLFF. Here the CDR3 DNA reads TGCGCCAGCAATGGACAGGGGGCTATTAATGAAAAACTGTTTTTT. The chain has TRBV10-2 and TRBJ1-4; TRBD1 matches 11 bases. The CDR3 consists of 15 residues. Germline V gives CDR1 WSHSY, CDR2 SAAADI. After removal of 7 bases from V and 4 bases from J, the junction contained 5 bases not matched to a gene.

This clone has only one observation. The chain joins TRBV11-2 to TRBJ1-2; D is undetermined. V gave up 1 base and J gave up 1 base, with 13 bases separating them. From germline, CDR1 is SGHAT and CDR2 FQNNGV. The CDR3 runs 16 residues. The CDR3 is CASSLGGLLDNYGYTF. CDR3 DNA: TGTGCCAGCAGCTTAGGAGGTCTACTGGATAACTATGGCTACACCTTC.

This chain links TRBV14 with TRBJ1-1; D remains ambiguous. CDR1 is SGHDN and CDR2 is FVKESK in the germline V gene. Trimming took off 2 bases at V and 4 bases at J, with 8 bases between the two ends. This CDR3 comprises 13 residues. CDR3 residues: CASSQQVGTEAFF. The CDR3 nucleotides are TGTGCCAGCAGCCAACAGGTCGGCACTGAAGCTTTCTTT.

This clone is a singleton in its sample. The chain joins TRBV27 to TRBJ2-1; TRBD1 matches 9 bases. Per germline, CDR1 MNHEY and CDR2 SMNVEV (reference sequence). The CDR3 loop spans 16 amino acids. The V and J ends lost 7 bases and 2 bases, in that order; junction bases with no gene match: 9. The CDR3 is CASNLRGTGTYNEQFF. The CDR3, as DNA: TGTGCCAGCAATCTCCGGGGGACAGGGACCTACAATGAGCAGTTCTTC.

This chain connects TRBV19 to TRBJ1-1, with D possibly being TRBD1 (6 bases). The V and J ends lost 3 bases and 11 bases respectively, with 13 bases between them. This CDR3 is built from 12 residues. The germline V gene encodes CDR1 LNHDA and CDR2 SQIVND (reference sequence). CDR3 sequence reads: CASSILQGSAFF. The CDR3 nucleotides read TGTGCCAGTAGTATTTTACAGGGATCGGCTTTCTTT.

The chain has TRBV2 and TRBJ2-3; 8 positions match TRBD2. The CDR3 is 17 residues long. The germline V gene has CDR1 SNHLY and CDR2 FYNNEI. Trimming cost V 1 base and J 4 bases; bases outside gene matches: 10. CDR3 nucleotides: TGTGCCAGCAGTGAAGTGGCTAGCGGGCTGGCGGCAGATACGCAGTATTTT. Its protein is CASSEVASGLAADTQYF.

This clone was detected once. The genes are TRBV7-8 and TRBJ1-3; a possible D gene is TRBD1 (5 bases). Trimming stripped 2 bases from V and 0 bases from J, with 14 bases between. The CDR3 totals 17 residues. The germline CDR1 and CDR2 sequences are SGHVS and FQNEAQ. CDR3 in amino acids: CASSLWFGGYSGNTIYF. CDR3 bases: TGTGCCAGCAGCTTATGGTTTGGGGGATACTCTGGAAACACCATATATTTT.

V gene TRBV6-5 combines with J gene TRBJ2-6, with D possibly matching TRBD1 (5 bases). V was trimmed by 4 bases and J by 2 bases, leaving 12 bases between them. The CDR3 runs to 16 residues. Germline V gene sequence: CDR1 MNHEY, CDR2 SVGAGI. DNA of the CDR3: TGTGCCAGCAGTTCTGCAGGGCGAGCTGGGGCCAACGTCCTGACTTTC. Translated, it gives CASSSAGRAGANVLTF.

About this clone: This CDR3 fails to terminate in the conserved phenylalanine or tryptophan, so it likely reflects a read error. The DNA is left out, because the CDR3 cannot be placed on it with certainty; the CDR3 is given as TCRdb lists it. J is TRBJ2-7 and V is TRBV27; the table's D call, TRBD2, has no DNA check behind it. The CDR3 sequence runs 9 residues, both termini included. Germline V CDR1 and CDR2: MNHEY, SMNVEV (reference sequence). The chain's CDR3 is CASSLNTSG.

V gene TRBV11-2 combines with J gene TRBJ2-3, with TRBD2 matching 10 bases. The trim removed 2 bases at V and 4 bases at J, leaving 9 bases unmatched. The germline V gene encodes CDR1 SGHAT and CDR2 FQNNGV. The CDR3 totals 17 residues. The CDR3 DNA is TGTGCCAGCAGCTTATTCAGCGGGAGGGGAGGGGCAGATACGCAGTATTTT. Protein: CASSLFSGRGGADTQYF.

CDR3 bases: TGTGCCAGCAGCTTAGTAGGGGGCGGTGGTGAAAAACTGTTTTTT. Translation: CASSLVGGGGEKLFF. The chain employs TRBV7-8 and TRBJ1-4; 7 positions match TRBD1. Trimming removed 1 base from V and 7 bases from J; junction bases left unmatched: 6. Germline CDR1 SGHVS, CDR2 FQNEAQ. The CDR3 runs 15 residues.

This chain connects TRBV5-1 to TRBJ2-1, with 8 bases matching TRBD1. The germline V gene encodes CDR1 SGHRS and CDR2 YFSETQ. Losses at the gene ends were 0 bases for V and 7 bases for J; bases not matched to a gene: 6. This CDR3 is built from 15 residues. The CDR3 DNA sequence: TGCGCCAGCAGCTTGGCGGTGACAGGGGCTAATGAGCAGTTCTTC. Protein: CASSLAVTGANEQFF.